This TCR beta chain emerged from a study of T-cell reconstitution after alpha-beta-depleted transplantation in children. With 2 bases removed from V and 2 bases from J, the gap between germline ends came to 23 bases. The CDR3 totals 19 residues. The germline CDR1 and CDR2 sequences are LNHNV and YYDKDF (reference sequence). Study-level findings and limits: When one year had passed after transplant, most T-cell counts and diversity came from newly produced T cells.

Unique molecular identifiers tagged the TCRbeta library. TCRdb reanalysed the PCR reads using MiXCR and keeps one entry per CDR3 protein. The sample lists around 500,000 distinct CDR3 sequences, roughly 23% seen once, with around an eighth in the top ten. This clonotype was seen at least ten times. Its antigen remains unidentified. The chain has TRBV15 and TRBJ2-3, with a possible D match to TRBD1 (6 bases). This clonotype originated in a boy under three years old who had a stem cell transplant for acute myeloid leukemia, so the T cells may come from the graft donor. This specimen was PBMCs, mostly from graft donor cells, taken 360 days after TCRalphabeta/CD19-depleted stem cell transplant. CDR3 amino acids: CATSRPDTGMLLDTDTQYF. DNA for the CDR3: TGTGCCACCAGCAGACCTGATACAGGGATGCTACTCGACACAGATACGCAGTATTTT. Using reference TRBV15 and TRBJ2-3 for the parts outside the CDR3, the full variable domain is DAMVIQNPRYQVTQFGKPVTLSCSQTLNHNVMYWYQQKSSQAPKLLFHYYDKDFNNEADTPDNFQSRRPNTSFCFLDIRSPGLGDTAMYLCATSRPDTGMLLDTDTQYFGPGTRLTVL.